The 4 T cell receptor beta chains listed next were all sequenced from one sample in a study of cytomegalovirus exposure and HLA in healthy donors. PCR employed 60 Vbeta and 13 Jbeta primers. The protocol was immunoSEQ multiplex PCR, while the TCRdb copy is restricted to in-frame clones and leaves out a portion. The sample contains under 200,000 clones, 65% to 85% of which appear only once. The material sequenced was PBMCs. Receptor source: a woman aged 45 to 65 in good health and CMV-seropositive.

This chain uses TRBV9 with TRBJ1-5; D might be TRBD1 (6 bases). With 4 bases removed from V and 4 bases from J, the gap between germline ends came to 15 bases. The CDR3 loop spans 15 amino acids. Germline CDR1 reads SGDLS; CDR2 reads YYNGEE. The DNA of the CDR3 is TGTGCCAGCAGCCAGGGGTTAGGGGTAAATCAGCCCCAGCATTTT. Translating it yields CASSQGLGVNQPQHF.

This chain connects TRBV5-1 to TRBJ2-7, with 8 nucleotides matching TRBD1. The CDR3 has 15 amino acids. CDR1 SGHRS and CDR2 YFSETQ come from the germline V gene. V shed 0 bases and J 5 bases; nucleotides not matched to a gene: 7. CDR3 residues: CASSLAVTGVDEQYF. The CDR3 DNA sequence: TGCGCCAGCAGCTTGGCTGTGACAGGGGTCGACGAGCAGTACTTC.

The rearrangement joins TRBV29-1 to TRBJ2-7; possible D gene TRBD1, 5 bases. This CDR3 has 13 residues. Germline V CDR1 and CDR2: SQVTM, ANQGSEA. Deletions cut 7 bases from V and 2 bases from J, with 15 bases between. The CDR3 DNA follows: TGCAGCGCTACGGACATTAGGGCCTACGAGCAGTACTTC. Translation: CSATDIRAYEQYF.

This clone has just one count. The chain employs TRBV6-1 and TRBJ2-5, with 9 bases fitting TRBD2. V was clipped by 1 base and J by 5 bases; unmatched bases: 5. The germline gives CDR1 MNHNS, CDR2 SASEGT. This CDR3 has 15 residues. The CDR3 DNA follows: TGTGCCAGCAGTGAAGAGGCTAGCGGGGAGGAGACCCAGTACTTC. Protein: CASSEEASGEETQYF.